What follows are 6 T cell receptor beta chains derived from one specimen sequenced in a study of somatic mutations in cytotoxic T cells in rheumatoid arthritis. Only in-frame clones appear in the TCRdb table, and some are missing; sequencing was by immunoSEQ multiplex PCR. The data hold 16,000 or so clones, with around 80% observed a single time. The sequenced material came from CD8+ T cells sorted from blood. The receptors shown here come from an adult with rheumatoid arthritis.

The chain combines TRBV5-6 with TRBJ1-2, with a weak D call TRBD1 (5 bases). Germline-derived CDR1 and CDR2 are SGHDT and YYEEEE. The V and J ends lost 4 bases and 5 bases respectively, with 12 bases between them. This CDR3 has 13 residues. CDR3 sequence: CASSMTALYGYTF. For the CDR3, the DNA is TGTGCCAGCAGCATGACAGCGCTTTATGGCTACACCTTC.

J is TRBJ2-3 and V is TRBV29-1, with D possibly TRBD1 on 5 matching bases. CDR1 is SQVTM, CDR2 ANQGSEA, per germline. The CDR3 has 12 residues. V was cut by 2 bases and J by 4 bases, with 7 bases left in between. CDR3 DNA: TGCAGCGTTGAAAGGGGCCCAGATACGCAGTATTTT. Translation gives CSVERGPDTQYF.

The chain employs TRBV4-1 and TRBJ2-2, with a possible D match to TRBD1 (6 bases). The CDR3 is 15 residues long. Trimming cost V 3 bases and J 7 bases, with 15 bases left between them. Germline-derived CDR1 and CDR2 are MGHRA and YSYEKL. CDR3: CASSQGQGPNGELFF. The CDR3 region has the DNA TGCGCCAGCAGCCAGGGACAAGGACCAAACGGGGAGCTGTTTTTT.

The chain uses TRBV29-1 and TRBJ2-7; D not resolved. CDR3 length equals 12 residues. In germline, CDR1 is SQVTM, CDR2 ANQGSEA. V was shortened by 6 bases and J by 6 bases, with 15 bases between the two germline ends. The CDR3 nucleotides are TGCAGCGTGACGGATGGGGATAGCGAGCAGTACTTC. This encodes CSVTDGDSEQYF.

V usage is TRBV5-6 and J usage is TRBJ2-3; 10 nucleotides agree with TRBD2. V lost 4 bases, J lost 1 base, and 9 bases stayed unmatched. The CDR3 extends over 17 amino acids. Germline V gene lookup returns CDR1 SGHDT and CDR2 YYEEEE. This chain's CDR3 is CASSPGTGTSGTDTQYF. CDR3 DNA: TGTGCCAGCAGCCCCGGTACCGGGACTAGCGGCACAGATACGCAGTATTTT.

The chain recombines TRBV13 with TRBJ1-6, with 9 bases identical to TRBD1. Per the germline V gene, CDR1 is PRHDT and CDR2 is FYEKMQ (reference sequence). V lost 4 bases to trimming and J lost 10 bases; unmatched junction nucleotides: 11. There are 16 residues in the CDR3. The CDR3 reads CASSSPDRGIQSPLHF. CDR3 in DNA: TGTGCCAGCAGCTCACCAGACAGGGGGATTCAGTCACCCCTCCACTTT. Drawing the rest from reference TRBV13 and TRBJ1-6, the complete variable domain is AAGVIQSPRHLIKEKRETATLKCYPIPRHDTVYWYQQGPGQDPQFLISFYEKMQSDKGSIPDRFSAQQFSDYHSELNMSSLELGDSALYFCASSSPDRGIQSPLHFGNGTRLTVT.